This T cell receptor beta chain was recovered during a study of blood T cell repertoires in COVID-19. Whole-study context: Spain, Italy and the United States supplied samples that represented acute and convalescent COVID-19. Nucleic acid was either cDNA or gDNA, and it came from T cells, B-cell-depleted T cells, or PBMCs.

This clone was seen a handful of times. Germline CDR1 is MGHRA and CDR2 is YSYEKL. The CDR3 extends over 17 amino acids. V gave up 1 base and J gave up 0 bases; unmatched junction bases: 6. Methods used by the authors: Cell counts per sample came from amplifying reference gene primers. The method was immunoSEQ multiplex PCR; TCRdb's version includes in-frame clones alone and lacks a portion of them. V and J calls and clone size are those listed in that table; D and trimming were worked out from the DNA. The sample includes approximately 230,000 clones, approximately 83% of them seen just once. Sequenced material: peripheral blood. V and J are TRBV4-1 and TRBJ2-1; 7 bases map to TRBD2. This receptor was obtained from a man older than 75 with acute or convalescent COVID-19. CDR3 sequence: CASSQAQLASSYNEQFF. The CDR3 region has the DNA TGCGCCAGCAGCCAAGCCCAACTAGCGAGCTCCTACAATGAGCAGTTCTTC.